A selection of T cell receptor beta chains follows, all from one sample in a study of CD8+ T cells in alopecia areata. Sequenced by immunoSEQ multiplex PCR; TCRdb stores in-frame clones only, minus some. The table shows roughly 130,000 clones, with about 57% occurring only once. The sample in question was CD4+ T cells sorted from blood, obtained at week 0. The source of these receptors is a human donor with alopecia areata. Both conserved end residues are part of each CDR3. The D gene is left open where the match is weak. The size of a clone is reported for some rows only, either as once, few or many, or as a class for expanded clones.

v_gene	j_gene	d_gene	abundance	CDR3nt	CDR3aa
TRBV15	TRBJ2-7	TRBD1	NA	TGTGCCACCAGCAGACAGGGGGGCCCGGACAGGGACGAGCAGTACTTC	CATSRQGGPDRDEQYF
TRBV4-1	TRBJ2-7	NA	few	TGCGCCAGCAGCCAAGAGTTGTTAGATGCGGACGAGCAGTACTTC	CASSQELLDADEQYF
TRBV4-3	TRBJ1-2	NA	NA	TGCGCCAGCAGCCAAGATTCCGGGCTACAGGCCTATGGCTACACCTTC	CASSQDSGLQAYGYTF
TRBV29-1	TRBJ2-5	NA	NA	TGCAGCGTCAGGAGAGGGGTTGAAGAGACCCAGTACTTC	CSVRRGVEETQYF
TRBV7-2	TRBJ2-5	TRBD2	NA	TGTGCCAGCAGCTTAGCCACTAGCGGGGGGATCCAAGAGACCCAGTACTTC	CASSLATSGGIQETQYF
TRBV29-1	TRBJ2-1	TRBD2	few	TGCAGCGTTGGTAGCGGGTCCAATGAGCAGTTCTTC	CSVGSGSNEQFF
TRBV5-1	TRBJ1-6	TRBD1	once	TGCGCCAGCAGCAGTGGACAGGGGATCTCCGCCCTCCACTTT	CASSSGQGISALHF
TRBV2	TRBJ2-2	TRBD1	few	TGTGCCAGCAGAGGAATCCTCGGGACAGGGGGGAGCGGGGAGCTGTTTTTT	CASRGILGTGGSGELFF
TRBV7-6	TRBJ1-2	NA	NA	TGTGCCAGCAGCCAAGGGACCCCGCGGTTCCGTGGCTACACCTTC	CASSQGTPRFRGYTF
TRBV23-1	TRBJ2-5	TRBD1	NA	TGCGCCAGCAGTCACTCGAGAGACCGGGACAGGGGAAAGACCCAGTACTTC	CASSHSRDRDRGKTQYF